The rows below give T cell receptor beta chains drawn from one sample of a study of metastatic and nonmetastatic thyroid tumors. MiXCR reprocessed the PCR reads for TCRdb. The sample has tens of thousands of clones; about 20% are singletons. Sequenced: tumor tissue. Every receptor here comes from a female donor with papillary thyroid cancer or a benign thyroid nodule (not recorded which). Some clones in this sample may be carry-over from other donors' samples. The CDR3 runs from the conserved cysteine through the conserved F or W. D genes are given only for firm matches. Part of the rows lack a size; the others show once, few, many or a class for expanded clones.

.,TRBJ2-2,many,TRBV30,TGTGCCTGGAGGGTGGCAGGAAGAGACACCGGGGAGCTGTTTTTT,CAWRVAGRDTGELFF
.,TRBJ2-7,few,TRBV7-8,TGTGCCAGCAGCTTAGATACGGATTACGAGCAGTACTTC,CASSLDTDYEQYF
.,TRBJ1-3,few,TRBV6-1,TGTGCCAGCAGTGAGTCAGGGTGGGGAAACACCATATATTTT,CASSESGWGNTIYF
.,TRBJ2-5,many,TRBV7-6,TGTGCCAGCAGTCGACGAACAGGATACAAAGAGACCCAGTACTTC,CASSRRTGYKETQYF
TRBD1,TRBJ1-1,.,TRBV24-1,TGTGCCACCGGCACGGGACAGGGATCTAACACTGAAGCTTTCTTT,CATGTGQGSNTEAFF
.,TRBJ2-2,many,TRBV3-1,TGTGCCAGCAGCCAACCCTCTCTCCGACCGGGACTCAACACCGGGGAGCTGTTTTTT,CASSQPSLRPGLNTGELFF
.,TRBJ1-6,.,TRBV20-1,TGCAGTGCTAGGGTGGGTTCCTATAATTCACCCCTCCACTTT,CSARVGSYNSPLHF
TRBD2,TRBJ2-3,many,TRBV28,TGTGCCAGCAGTCAGCGGGAGCGAGGCACAGATACGCAGTATTTT,CASSQRERGTDTQYF
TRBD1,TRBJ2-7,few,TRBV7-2,TGTGCCAGCCGGACAGGGAGCTCCTACGAGCAGTACTTC,CASRTGSSYEQYF
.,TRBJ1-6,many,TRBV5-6,TGTGCCAGCAGGGGGGACGGCTATTCACCCCTCCACTTT,CASRGDGYSPLHF
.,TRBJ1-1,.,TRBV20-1,TGCAGTGCGAGACGAACCGGGGTAGCAACTGAAGCTTTCTTT,CSARRTGVATEAFF
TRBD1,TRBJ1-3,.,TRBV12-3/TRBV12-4,TGTGCCAGCAGTCGACAGGGGTATGGAAACACCATATATTTT,CASSRQGYGNTIYF
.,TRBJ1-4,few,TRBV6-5,TGTGCCAGCACTTTTCAGGCAACTAATGAAAAACTGTTTTTT,CASTFQATNEKLFF
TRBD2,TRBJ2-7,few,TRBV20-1,TGCAGTGCCAGCGGGAGAAATCGCTACGAGCAGTACTTC,CSASGRNRYEQYF
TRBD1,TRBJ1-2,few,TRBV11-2,TGTGCCAGCAGCTTAGATTGGCAGGGGGGTAACTATGGCTACACCTTC,CASSLDWQGGNYGYTF
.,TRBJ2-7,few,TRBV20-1,TGCAGTGCTAGGGGGGATGGCTTCGAGCAGTACTTC,CSARGDGFEQYF
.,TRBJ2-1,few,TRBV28,TGTGCCAGCAGTTTATCTCGGACACAGGCGCAGTTCTTC,CASSLSRTQAQFF
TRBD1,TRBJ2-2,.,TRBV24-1,TGTGCCACCAGTGACGTAGGGGGCAGTTCGAACACCGGGGAGCTGTTTTTT,CATSDVGGSSNTGELFF
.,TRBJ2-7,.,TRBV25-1,TGTGCCAGCAGTGAACTAGCGACCGACTCCTACGAGCAGTACTTC,CASSELATDSYEQYF
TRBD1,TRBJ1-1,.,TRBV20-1,TGCAGTGCTAGTTCTCCAGGGACAGAAAACACTGAAGCTTTCTTT,CSASSPGTENTEAFF
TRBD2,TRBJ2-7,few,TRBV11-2,TGTGCCAGCAGCCCAATTAGGACTAGCGGGCCGTCCTACGAGCAGTACTTC,CASSPIRTSGPSYEQYF
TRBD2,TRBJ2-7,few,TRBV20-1,TGCAGTGCTAGACCTAGCGGAGCCTACGAGCAGTACTTC,CSARPSGAYEQYF
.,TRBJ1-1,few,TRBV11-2,TGTGCCAGCGTCTACAGGGCGGGGGACACTGAAGCTTTCTTT,CASVYRAGDTEAFF
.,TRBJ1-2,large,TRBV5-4,TGTGCCAGCAGCCGGGGGAGGAGCCAGGCTAACTATGGCTACACCTTC,CASSRGRSQANYGYTF
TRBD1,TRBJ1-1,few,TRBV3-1,TGTGCCAGCAGCCAAGGGACAGGGATCGGAGCTTTCTTT,CASSQGTGIGAFF
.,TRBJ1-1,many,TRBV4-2,TGTGCCAGCAGCCAAGATGGACCCGCTCTGGGAGCTTTCTTT,CASSQDGPALGAFF
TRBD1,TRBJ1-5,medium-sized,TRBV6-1,TGTGCCAGCAGTGTAGGGGGCAGACAGCCCCAGCATTTT,CASSVGGRQPQHF
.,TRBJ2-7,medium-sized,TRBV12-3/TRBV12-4,TGTGCCAGCAGTTACGTACTCTCCTACGAGCAGTACTTC,CASSYVLSYEQYF
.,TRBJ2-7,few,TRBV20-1,TGCGGGGGGGCGAGGGAGGTCTCCTACGAGCAGTACTTC,CGGAREVSYEQYF
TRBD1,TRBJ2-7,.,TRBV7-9,TGTGCCAGCAGCCTTACAGGGGCCGCCCCCTACGAGCAGTACTTC,CASSLTGAAPYEQYF
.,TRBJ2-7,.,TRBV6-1,TGTGCCAGCAGTGAAGAGGTCACCCCTGGCGAGCAGTACTTC,CASSEEVTPGEQYF
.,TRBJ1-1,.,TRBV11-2,TGTGCCAGCAGCCCCCCCGGGGGGTCTGAAGCTTTCTTT,CASSPPGGSEAFF
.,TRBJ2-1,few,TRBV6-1,TGTGCCAGCAGTGAGTCTAGCGAGGGGTACAATGAGCAGTTCTTC,CASSESSEGYNEQFF
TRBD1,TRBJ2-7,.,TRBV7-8,TGTGACAGCAGCTTCGGACAGGCCTACGAGCAATACTTC,CDSSFGQAYEQYF
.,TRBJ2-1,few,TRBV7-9,TGTGCCAGCAGCTTTCCGCTGAACTACAATGAGCAGTTCTTC,CASSFPLNYNEQFF
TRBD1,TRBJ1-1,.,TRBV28,TGTGCCAGCAGTCCCAGAGCACAGGGGTGGACTGAAGCTTTCTTT,CASSPRAQGWTEAFF
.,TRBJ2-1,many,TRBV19,TGTGCCAGTAGGGGGACGTACTCCTACAATGAGCAGTTCTTC,CASRGTYSYNEQFF
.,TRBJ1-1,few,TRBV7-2,TGTGCCAGCAGCCGGGGGGCGGCCGTAGCTTTCTTT,CASSRGAAVAFF
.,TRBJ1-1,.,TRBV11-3,TGTGCCAGCACTCACCTGGCTCACACTGAAGCTTTCTTT,CASTHLAHTEAFF
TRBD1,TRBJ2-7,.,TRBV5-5,TGTGCCAGCAGCCCCCGGGACAGGGGGCTCTACGAGCAGTACTTC,CASSPRDRGLYEQYF
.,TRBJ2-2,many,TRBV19,TGTGCCAGTAGTTTCCTAGCGTGGGGCGGGGAGCTGTTTTTT,CASSFLAWGGELFF
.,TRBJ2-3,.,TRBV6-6,TGTGCCAGCAGTTACTCAGATACGCAGTATTTT,CASSYSDTQYF
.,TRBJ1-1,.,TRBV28,TGTGCCAGCATTTCCCCAGGTGCGGGAAACATGAACACTGAATCTTTCTTT,CASISPGAGNMNTESFF
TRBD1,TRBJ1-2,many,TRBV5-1,TGCGCCAGCAGCTTGGGACAGGGGATCGGCGGCTACACCTTC,CASSLGQGIGGYTF
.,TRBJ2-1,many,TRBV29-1,TGCAGCGTGGGTTTGGGCCTGGGAATCCATGAGCAGTTCTTC,CSVGLGLGIHEQFF
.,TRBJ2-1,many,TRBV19,TGTGCCATTAGTATTTCCCCGCGTCACAATGAGCAGTTCTTC,CAISISPRHNEQFF
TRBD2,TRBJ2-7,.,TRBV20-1,TGCAGTGCTAGAGATTGGGACGGGAGGGGGGAGCAGTACTTC,CSARDWDGRGEQYF
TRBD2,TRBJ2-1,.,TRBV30,TGTGCCTGGAGTATCGGGGGGATCTACAATGAGCAGTTCTTC,CAWSIGGIYNEQFF
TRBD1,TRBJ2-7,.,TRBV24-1,TGTGCCACCAGTGACCACGGGACAGGTAGTTCCTACGAGCAGTACTTC,CATSDHGTGSSYEQYF
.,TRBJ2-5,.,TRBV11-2,TGTGCGAGCAGCATAGACTGGGAGACCCAGTACTTC,CASSIDWETQYF
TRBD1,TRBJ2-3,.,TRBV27,TGTGCCAGCAAGTCAGGGGGTATTTGGACAGATACGCAGTATTTT,CASKSGGIWTDTQYF
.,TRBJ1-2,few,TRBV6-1,TGTGCCAGCAGTGAAGCCTACGCGGAAGCTAACTATGGCTACACCTTC,CASSEAYAEANYGYTF
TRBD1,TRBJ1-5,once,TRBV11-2,TGTGCCAGCAGCCCAGGGACAGGGGGACATCAGCCCCAGCATTTT,CASSPGTGGHQPQHF
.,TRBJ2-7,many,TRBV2,TGTGCCAGCAGTGATCCGACCTTTAACGAGCAGTACTTC,CASSDPTFNEQYF